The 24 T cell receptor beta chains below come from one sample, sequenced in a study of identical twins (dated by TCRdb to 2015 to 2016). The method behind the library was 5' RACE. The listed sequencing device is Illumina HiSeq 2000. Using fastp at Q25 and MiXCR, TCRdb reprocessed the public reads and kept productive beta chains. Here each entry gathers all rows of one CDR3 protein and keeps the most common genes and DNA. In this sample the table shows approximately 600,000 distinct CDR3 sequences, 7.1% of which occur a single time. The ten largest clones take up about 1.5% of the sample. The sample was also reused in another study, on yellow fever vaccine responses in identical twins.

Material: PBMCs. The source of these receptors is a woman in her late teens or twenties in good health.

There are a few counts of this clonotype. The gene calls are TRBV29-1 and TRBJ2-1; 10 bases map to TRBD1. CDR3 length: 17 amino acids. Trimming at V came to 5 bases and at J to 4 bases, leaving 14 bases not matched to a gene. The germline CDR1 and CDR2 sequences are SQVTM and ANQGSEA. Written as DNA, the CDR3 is TGCAGCGTTAACCCCTTCGGCCGGGACAGGGGTTACAATGAGCAGTTCTTC. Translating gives CSVNPFGRDRGYNEQFF.

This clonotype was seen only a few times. CDR3 sequence (DNA): TGTGCCAGCAGACAACAGGAAAACACCGGGGAGCTGTTTTTT. Translating it yields CASRQQENTGELFF. This rearrangement joins TRBV6-1 to TRBJ2-2, with D perhaps matching TRBD1 (5 bases). CDR1 and CDR2 from the germline V gene are MNHNS and SASEGT. The V gene lost 6 bases and the J gene lost 2 bases, with 10 bases spanning the gap. The CDR3 sequence is 14 residues long.

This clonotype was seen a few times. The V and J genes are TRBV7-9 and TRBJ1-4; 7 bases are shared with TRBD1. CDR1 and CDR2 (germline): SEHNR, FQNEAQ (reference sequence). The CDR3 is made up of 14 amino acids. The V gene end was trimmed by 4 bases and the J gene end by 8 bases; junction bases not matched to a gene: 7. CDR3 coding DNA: TGTGCCAGCAGCTCCCGACAGGGAAGGGAAAAACTGTTTTTT. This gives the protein CASSSRQGREKLFF.

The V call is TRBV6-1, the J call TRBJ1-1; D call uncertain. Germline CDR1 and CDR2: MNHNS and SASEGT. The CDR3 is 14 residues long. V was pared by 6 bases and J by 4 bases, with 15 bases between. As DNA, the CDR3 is TGTGCCAGCAGGGAGGGAGGGCTAGGCACTGAAGCTTTCTTT. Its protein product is CASREGGLGTEAFF.

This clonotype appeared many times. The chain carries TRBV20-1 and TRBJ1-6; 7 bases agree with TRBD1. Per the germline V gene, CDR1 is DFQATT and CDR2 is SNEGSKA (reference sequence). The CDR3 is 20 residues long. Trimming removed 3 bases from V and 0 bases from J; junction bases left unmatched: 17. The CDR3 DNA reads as TGCAGTGCTAGCCCCCAGGGGGGTGGACAGGACAACTCCTATAATTCACCCCTCCACTTT. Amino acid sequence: CSASPQGGGQDNSYNSPLHF.

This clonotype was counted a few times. The CDR3 reads CASSPAGQETQYF. CDR3 bases: TGTGCCAGCTCACCCGCAGGGCAGGAGACCCAGTACTTC. The chain joins TRBV18 to TRBJ2-5; TRBD1 might be the D (5 bases). This CDR3 has 13 residues. V lost 3 bases and J 5 bases, leaving 10 bases between the germline ends. Germline V gene data show CDR1 as KGHSH and CDR2 as LQKENI.

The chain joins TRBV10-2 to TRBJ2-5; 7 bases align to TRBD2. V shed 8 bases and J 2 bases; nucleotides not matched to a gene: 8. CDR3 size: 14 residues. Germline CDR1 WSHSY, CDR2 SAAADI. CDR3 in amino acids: CASREAALQETQYF. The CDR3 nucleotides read TGCGCCAGCCGGGAGGCGGCTCTACAAGAGACCCAGTACTTC.

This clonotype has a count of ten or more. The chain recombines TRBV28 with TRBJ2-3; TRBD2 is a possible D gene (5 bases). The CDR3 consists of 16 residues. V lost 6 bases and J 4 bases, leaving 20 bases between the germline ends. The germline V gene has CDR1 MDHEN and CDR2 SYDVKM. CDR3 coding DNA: TGTGCCAGCAGGAACAAGCGGAGATTGAGCCCAGATACGCAGTATTTT. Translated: CASRNKRRLSPDTQYF.

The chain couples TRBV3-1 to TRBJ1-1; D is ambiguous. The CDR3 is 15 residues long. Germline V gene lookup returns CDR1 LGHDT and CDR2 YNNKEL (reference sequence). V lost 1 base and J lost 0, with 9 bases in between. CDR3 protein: CASSQVRFMNTEAFF. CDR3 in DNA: TGTGCCAGCAGCCAAGTTCGTTTTATGAACACTGAAGCTTTCTTT. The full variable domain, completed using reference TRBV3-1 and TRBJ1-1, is DTAVSQTPKYLVTQMGNDKSIKCEQNLGHDTMYWYKQDSKKFLKIMFSYNNKELIINETVPNRFSPKSPDKAHLNLHINSLELGDSAVYFCASSQVRFMNTEAFFGQGTRLTVV.

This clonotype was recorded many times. CDR3 DNA: TGTGCCAGCAGCCAAGAAGGCGGGAGGGCCTCTGAGCAGTTCTTC. Encoded protein: CASSQEGGRASEQFF. The chain is built from TRBV3-1 and TRBJ2-1; TRBD2 agrees at 9 bases. There are 15 residues in the CDR3. Germline V lookup: CDR1 LGHDT, CDR2 YNNKEL (reference sequence). The V segment lost 0 bases and the J segment 9 bases; nucleotides outside the gene matches: 6.

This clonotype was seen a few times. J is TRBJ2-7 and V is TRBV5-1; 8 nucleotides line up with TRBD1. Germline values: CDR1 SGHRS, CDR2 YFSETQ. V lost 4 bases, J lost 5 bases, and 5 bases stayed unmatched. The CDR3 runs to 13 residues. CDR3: CASSPGQGDEQYV. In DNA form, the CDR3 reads TGCGCCAGCAGCCCCGGACAGGGTGACGAGCAGTACGTC.

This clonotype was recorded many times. CDR3 sequence (DNA): TGCGCCAGCAGCCATGACGGAAGTCAGGTGGGAGATGGCTACACCTTC. This encodes CASSHDGSQVGDGYTF. The chain links TRBV4-1 to TRBJ1-2; no clear D gene. V was trimmed by 3 bases and J by 6 bases, leaving 20 bases between them. The CDR3 spans 16 residues. From germline, CDR1 is MGHRA and CDR2 YSYEKL.

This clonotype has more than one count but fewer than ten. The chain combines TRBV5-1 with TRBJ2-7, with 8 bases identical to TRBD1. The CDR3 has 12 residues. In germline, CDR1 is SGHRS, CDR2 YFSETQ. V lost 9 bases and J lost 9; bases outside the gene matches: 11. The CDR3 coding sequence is TGCGCCACCCCATGGGACAGGTTTCGGCAGTACGTC. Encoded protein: CATPWDRFRQYV.

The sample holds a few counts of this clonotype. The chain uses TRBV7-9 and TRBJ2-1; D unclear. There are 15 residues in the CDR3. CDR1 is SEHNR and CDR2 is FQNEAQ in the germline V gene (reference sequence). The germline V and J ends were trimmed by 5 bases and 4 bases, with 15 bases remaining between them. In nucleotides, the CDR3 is TGTGCCAGCAGCCCCCTATCTGTTCGATACAATGAGCAGTTCTTC. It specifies CASSPLSVRYNEQFF.

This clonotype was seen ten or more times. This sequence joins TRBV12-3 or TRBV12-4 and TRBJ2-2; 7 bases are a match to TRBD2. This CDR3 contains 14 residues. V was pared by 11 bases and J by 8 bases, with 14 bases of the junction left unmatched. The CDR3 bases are TGTGCCTGCTACGAGCGGGGCCGGATGGGGGAGCTGTTTTTT. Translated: CACYERGRMGELFF.

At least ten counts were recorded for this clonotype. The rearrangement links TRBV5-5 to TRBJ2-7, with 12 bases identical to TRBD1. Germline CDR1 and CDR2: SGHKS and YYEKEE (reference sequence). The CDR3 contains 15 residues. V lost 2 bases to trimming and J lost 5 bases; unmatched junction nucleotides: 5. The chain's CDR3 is CASSFWGQGADEQYF. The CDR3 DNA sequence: TGTGCCAGCAGCTTTTGGGGACAGGGGGCCGACGAGCAGTACTTC.

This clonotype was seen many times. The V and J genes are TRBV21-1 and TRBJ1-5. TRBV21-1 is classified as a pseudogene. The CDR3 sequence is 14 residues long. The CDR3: CASGNENSNQPQHF. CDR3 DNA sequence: TGTGCCAGCGGAAACGAAAATAGCAATCAGCCCCAGCATTTT.

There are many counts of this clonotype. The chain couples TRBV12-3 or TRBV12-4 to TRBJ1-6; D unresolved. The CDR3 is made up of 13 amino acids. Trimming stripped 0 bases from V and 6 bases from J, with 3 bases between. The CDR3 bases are TGTGCCAGCAGTTTAGCGCCTAATTCACCCCTCCACTTT. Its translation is CASSLAPNSPLHF.

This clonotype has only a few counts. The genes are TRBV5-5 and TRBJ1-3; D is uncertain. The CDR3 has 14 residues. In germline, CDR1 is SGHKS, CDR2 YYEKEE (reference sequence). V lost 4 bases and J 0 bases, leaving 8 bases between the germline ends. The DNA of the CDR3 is TGTGCCAGCAGCCCCCCGAACTCTGGAAACACCATATATTTT. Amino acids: CASSPPNSGNTIYF.

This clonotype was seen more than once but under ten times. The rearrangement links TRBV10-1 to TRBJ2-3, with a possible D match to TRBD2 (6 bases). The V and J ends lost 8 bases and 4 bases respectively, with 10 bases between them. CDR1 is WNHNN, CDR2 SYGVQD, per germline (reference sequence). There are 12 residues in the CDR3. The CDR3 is CASGRDADTQYF. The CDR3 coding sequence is TGCGCCAGCGGGCGGGACGCAGATACGCAGTATTTT.

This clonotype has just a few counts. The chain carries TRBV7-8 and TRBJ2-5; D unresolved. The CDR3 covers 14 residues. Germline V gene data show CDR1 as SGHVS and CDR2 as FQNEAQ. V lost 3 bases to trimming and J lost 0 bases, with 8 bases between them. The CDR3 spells CASSFGHNQETQYF. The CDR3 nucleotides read TGTGCCAGCAGCTTTGGTCACAACCAAGAGACCCAGTACTTC.

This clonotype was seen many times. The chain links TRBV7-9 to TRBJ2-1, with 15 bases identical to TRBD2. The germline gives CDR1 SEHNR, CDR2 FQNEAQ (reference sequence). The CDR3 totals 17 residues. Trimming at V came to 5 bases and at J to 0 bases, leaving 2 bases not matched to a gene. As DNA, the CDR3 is TGTGCCAGCAGCCGGACTAGCGGGGGGGCCTCCTACAATGAGCAGTTCTTC. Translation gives CASSRTSGGASYNEQFF.

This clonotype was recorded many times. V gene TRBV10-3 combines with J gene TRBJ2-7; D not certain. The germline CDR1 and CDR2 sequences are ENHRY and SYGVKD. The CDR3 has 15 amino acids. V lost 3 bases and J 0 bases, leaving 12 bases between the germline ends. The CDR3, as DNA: TGTGCCATCAGTGATCCCGGTGGCAGCTCCTACGAGCAGTACGTC. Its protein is CAISDPGGSSYEQYV.

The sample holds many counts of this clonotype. The CDR3, as DNA: TGCAGCGTTGAAGATACAGGGGCAGGTGGCTACACCTTC. It codes for CSVEDTGAGGYTF. The V gene is TRBV29-1, the J gene TRBJ1-2, with 7 bases matching TRBD1. V lost 0 bases, J lost 7 bases, and 5 bases stayed unmatched. Germline loops: CDR1 SQVTM, CDR2 ANQGSEA. The CDR3 length is 13 residues.